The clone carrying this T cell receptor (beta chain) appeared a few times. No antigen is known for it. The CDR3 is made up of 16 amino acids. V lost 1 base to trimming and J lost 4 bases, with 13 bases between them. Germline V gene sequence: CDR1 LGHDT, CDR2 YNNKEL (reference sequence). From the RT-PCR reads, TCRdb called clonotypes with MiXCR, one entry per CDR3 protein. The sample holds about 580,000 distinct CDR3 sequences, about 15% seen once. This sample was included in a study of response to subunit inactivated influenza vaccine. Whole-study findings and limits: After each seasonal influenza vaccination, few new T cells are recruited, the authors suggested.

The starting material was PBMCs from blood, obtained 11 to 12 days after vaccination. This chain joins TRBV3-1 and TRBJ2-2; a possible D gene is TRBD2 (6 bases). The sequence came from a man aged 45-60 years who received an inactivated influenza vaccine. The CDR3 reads CASSQGGLPLTGELFF. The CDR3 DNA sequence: TGTGCCAGCAGCCAAGGGGGACTTCCCCTCACCGGGGAGCTGTTTTTT.